Below, one TCR beta chain is given with its context. From the PCR reads, TCRdb called clonotypes with MiXCR, one entry per CDR3 protein. Here the sample spans 15,000 to 20,000 distinct CDR3 sequences, approximately 50% being singletons. The data stem from a study of CD4 and CD8 cells across lung adenocarcinoma regions. V was cut by 6 bases and J by 10 bases, with 19 bases left in between. This CDR3 is 14 amino acids long. The V gene's germline CDR1 is MNHEY and CDR2 SVGAGI. Localized lung adenocarcinoma, a non-small cell lung cancer, affected the donors. The chain carries TRBV6-5 and TRBJ2-1; no firm D call. The receptor was derived from a male donor with lung adenocarcinoma. The CD4 and CD8 labels of this study may be unreliable. Sample: CD8+ T cells from the margin of a lung tumor. This CDR3 reads CASRLGYPPGEQFF. In nucleotides, the CDR3 is TGTGCCAGCAGATTAGGGTACCCTCCGGGCGAGCAGTTCTTC.